Listed here are 28 T cell receptor beta chains from one sample, sequenced in a study of vaccination and CD4 T cells after COVID-19. The assay that was used to sequence DNA from cultured CD4+ T cells was the Oncomine TCR Beta short-read assay. MiXCR, applied by TCRdb to the PCR reads, yields one record per CDR3 protein. The table has thousands of distinct CDR3 sequences, less than 40% seen once. Documented treatment: roughly ten-day PBMC culture with coronavirus spike peptide pools or control peptides (ViraFEST assay). The collection of CD4+ T cells from the unexposed donor took place before the COVID-19 pandemic (2011-2018). Their recognized antigens are unknown. The material sequenced was CD4+ T cells from blood, cultured in vitro. All receptors derive from a human donor in good health.

V gene TRBV27 combines with J gene TRBJ1-2, with D possibly matching TRBD1 (5 bases). The V end lost 4 bases, the J end lost 8 bases, and 14 bases lay between the germline ends. The CDR3 loop spans 13 amino acids. Germline loops: CDR1 MNHEY, CDR2 SMNVEV (reference sequence). CDR3 region: CASSWGGVGGYTF. The CDR3 DNA reads TGTGCCAGCAGTTGGGGGGGGGTGGGCGGCTACACCTTC.

This clonotype was counted only a few times. This chain links TRBV12-3 or TRBV12-4 with TRBJ1-6; D unresolved. V lost 6 bases to trimming and J lost 10 bases, with 13 bases between them. CDR3 length: 13 amino acids. The CDR3 region has the DNA TGTGCCAGCAGCGAGTTCGCGCTGTCACCCCTCCACTTT. Translated, it gives CASSEFALSPLHF.

This clonotype was seen a few times. This rearrangement joins TRBV7-9 to TRBJ1-2; D is perhaps TRBD1 (5 bases). Germline CDR1 reads SEHNR; CDR2 reads FQNEAQ (reference sequence). The V and J ends lost 1 base and 2 bases respectively, with 11 bases between them. CDR3 length equals 15 residues. CDR3 DNA sequence: TGTGCCAGCAGCTTAGGGGCCGGGGCCAACTATGGCTACACCTTC. Protein product: CASSLGAGANYGYTF. Combining the CDR3 with reference TRBV7-9 and TRBJ1-2 gives the whole variable domain DTGVSQNPRHKITKRGQNVTFRCDPISEHNRLYWYRQTLGQGPEFLTYFQNEAQLEKSRLLSDRFSAERPKGSFSTLEIQRTEQGDSAMYLCASSLGAGANYGYTFGSGTRLTVV.

This chain connects TRBV6-2 or TRBV6-3 to TRBJ2-3; TRBD1 matches at 8 bases. Germline CDR1 is MNHEY and CDR2 is SVGEGT. This CDR3 is built from 14 residues. Germline trimming cut 4 bases from V and 1 base from J; bases unmatched to any gene: 1. CDR3 sequence: CASSLGQGTDTQYF. In DNA, the CDR3 is TGTGCCAGCAGTTTGGGACAGGGCACAGATACGCAGTATTTT.

This chain joins TRBV2 and TRBJ2-2; tentative D call: TRBD2 (6 bases). The V and J ends lost 6 bases and 5 bases respectively, with 16 bases between them. The CDR3 loop spans 15 amino acids. The germline V gene encodes CDR1 SNHLY and CDR2 FYNNEI. The CDR3 DNA is TGTGCCAGCAGGGGAGGCAGCCCACTGACCGGGGAGCTGTTTTTT. Amino acids: CASRGGSPLTGELFF.

V and J are TRBV20-1 and TRBJ2-7, with TRBD2 as a possible D gene (6 bases). Germline V gives CDR1 DFQATT, CDR2 SNEGSKA (reference sequence). Trimming pared 1 base from V and 2 bases from J, leaving 9 bases between. This CDR3 is built from 13 residues. The CDR3 region is CSARGAGPYEQYF. The CDR3, as DNA: TGCAGTGCTAGAGGGGCGGGACCCTACGAGCAGTACTTC.

The chain combines TRBV11-2 with TRBJ2-1; 8 positions match TRBD1. Trimming removed 5 bases from V and 6 bases from J; junction bases left unmatched: 9. The CDR3 totals 15 residues. Per germline, CDR1 SGHAT and CDR2 FQNNGV. DNA of the CDR3: TGTGCCAGCAGCAACTGGGGACAGGTAATCAATGAGCAGTTCTTC. Amino acid sequence: CASSNWGQVINEQFF.

The CDR3 DNA is TGCAGTGCTTCCCAGGGGGTGCCCACTGAAGCTTTCTTT. Protein product: CSASQGVPTEAFF. The chain is built from TRBV20-1 and TRBJ1-1, with 7 bases fitting TRBD1. The junction had 7 bases not matched to a gene; V was cut back by 5 bases and J by 4 bases. CDR3 size: 13 residues. The germline V gene encodes CDR1 DFQATT and CDR2 SNEGSKA (reference sequence).

This chain connects TRBV28 to TRBJ1-5; a possible D gene is TRBD1 (5 bases). There are 16 residues in the CDR3. V was shortened by 2 bases and J by 6 bases, with 17 bases between the two germline ends. Germline values: CDR1 MDHEN, CDR2 SYDVKM. Written as DNA, the CDR3 is TGTGCCAGCAGTTTACCTAAAAGTGGGGGAGGTCAGCCCCAGCATTTT. Amino acid sequence: CASSLPKSGGGQPQHF.

V usage is TRBV19 and J usage is TRBJ2-3; D remains ambiguous. Trimming stripped 0 bases from V and 10 bases from J, with 14 bases between. Germline V gives CDR1 LNHDA, CDR2 SQIVND (reference sequence). This CDR3 has 14 residues. The CDR3: CASSIDRSGVPQYF. CDR3 bases: TGTGCCAGTAGTATAGATCGGTCTGGGGTGCCGCAGTATTTT.

This clonotype was detected only a few times. The J gene is TRBJ2-5, the V gene TRBV25-1; D is perhaps TRBD2 (5 bases). V was shortened by 2 bases and J by 1 base, with 11 bases between the two germline ends. The germline V gene has CDR1 MGHDK and CDR2 SYGVNS. The CDR3 is 15 residues long. The DNA for the CDR3 is TGTGCCAGCAGTGAAATTATAGCGAGCCAAGAGACCCAGTACTTC. It is translated as CASSEIIASQETQYF. The complete variable domain, with remaining parts taken from reference TRBV25-1 and TRBJ2-5, reads EADIYQTPRYLVIGTGKKITLECSQTMGHDKMYWYQQDPGMELHLIHYSYGVNSTEKGDLSSESTVSRIRTEHFPLTLESARPSHTSQYLCASSEIIASQETQYFGPGTRLLVL.

This clonotype showed up just a few times. V usage is TRBV19 and J usage is TRBJ1-2, with TRBD1 as a possible D gene (6 bases). V lost 6 bases to trimming and J lost 6 bases, with 17 bases between them. Germline V lookup: CDR1 LNHDA, CDR2 SQIVND (reference sequence). The CDR3 consists of 14 residues. CDR3 protein: CASRSQGSGHGYTF. The CDR3 DNA reads TGTGCCAGTAGGTCCCAGGGGTCCGGTCATGGCTACACCTTC.

The chain links TRBV7-9 to TRBJ2-5; 8 nucleotides agree with TRBD1. With V trimmed by 0 bases and J by 5 bases, 8 bases remained unmatched. Looked up from germline, CDR1 is SEHNR and CDR2 is FQNEAQ (reference sequence). The CDR3 contains 16 residues. CDR3: CASSLARAGGEETQYF. DNA for the CDR3: TGTGCCAGCAGCTTAGCGCGGGCAGGGGGCGAGGAGACCCAGTACTTC.

This clonotype was counted only a few times. The chain employs TRBV27 and TRBJ2-2; possible D gene TRBD1, 6 bases. Germline V gene lookup returns CDR1 MNHEY and CDR2 SMNVEV (reference sequence). CDR3 length: 15 amino acids. V shed 5 bases and J shed 4 bases, with 14 bases lying between them. CDR3 in DNA: TGTGCCAGCAGTCTCGACAGGTCCCGCACCGGGGAGCTGTTTTTT. It encodes CASSLDRSRTGELFF.

The gene calls are TRBV10-3 and TRBJ2-7; possibly TRBD2 for D (5 bases). In germline, CDR1 is ENHRY, CDR2 SYGVKD. This CDR3 comprises 16 residues. Trimming cost V 0 bases and J 2 bases, with 14 bases left between them. The CDR3: CAISESRLVGAYEQYF. The CDR3 coding sequence is TGTGCCATCAGTGAGTCTCGGCTAGTCGGGGCCTACGAGCAGTACTTC.

The gene calls are TRBV30 and TRBJ1-1, with D hard to call. Germline V lookup: CDR1 GTSNPN, CDR2 SVGIG (reference sequence). Trimming removed 0 bases from V and 7 bases from J, with 12 bases in between. This CDR3 is built from 13 residues. CDR3 in amino acids: CAWSVERQVEAFF. The CDR3 region has the DNA TGTGCCTGGAGTGTAGAAAGGCAGGTTGAAGCTTTCTTT. Looking up the rest from reference TRBV30 and TRBJ1-1 gives the full variable domain: SQTIHQWPATLVQPVGSPLSLECTVEGTSNPNLYWYRQAAGRGLQLLFYSVGIGQISSEVPQNLSASRPQDRQFILSSKKLLLSDSGFYLCAWSVERQVEAFFGQGTRLTVV.

This rearrangement joins TRBV7-8 to TRBJ2-1, with 10 bases lining up with TRBD2. The CDR3 spans 16 residues. With 4 bases clipped from V and 0 bases from J, the junction kept 3 bases outside the gene matches. Germline CDR1 SGHVS, CDR2 FQNEAQ. CDR3 residues: CASSSLAGDSYNEQFF. CDR3 bases: TGTGCCAGCAGCTCCCTAGCGGGAGACTCCTACAATGAGCAGTTCTTC.

This clonotype showed up just a few times. This chain connects TRBV24-1 to TRBJ2-3; 15 bases align to TRBD2. Unmatched junction bases numbered 7, after V lost 7 bases and J lost 0 bases. The germline V gene encodes CDR1 KGHDR and CDR2 SFDVKD. The CDR3 length is 18 residues. CDR3 region: CATRGLAGGRISTDTQYF. CDR3 DNA sequence: TGTGCCACCAGGGGACTAGCGGGGGGCCGCATTAGCACAGATACGCAGTATTTT.

The CDR3 DNA reads TGTGCCAGCAGCTTAATCCTTACAGGGTTGAGCAATCAGCCCCAGCATTTT. It translates to CASSLILTGLSNQPQHF. V is TRBV7-9 and J is TRBJ1-5; tentatively, D is TRBD1 (6 bases). CDR3 length: 17 amino acids. Germline CDR1 and CDR2: SEHNR and FQNEAQ (reference sequence). V lost 2 bases and J lost 1, with 15 bases in between.

This chain connects TRBV19 to TRBJ2-7; D is perhaps TRBD1 (5 bases). Trimming removed 5 bases from V and 3 bases from J, with 11 bases in between. Per the germline V gene, CDR1 is LNHDA and CDR2 is SQIVND (reference sequence). This CDR3 spans 13 amino acids. The CDR3 loop reads CASSPQGLYEQYF. Here the CDR3 DNA reads TGTGCCAGTAGTCCCCAGGGTCTCTACGAGCAGTACTTC.

This clonotype was found a few times. The rearrangement uses TRBV20-1 and TRBJ1-4; D is uncertain. This CDR3 spans 13 amino acids. Deletions cut 0 bases from V and 5 bases from J, with 7 bases between. CDR1 DFQATT and CDR2 SNEGSKA come from the germline V gene (reference sequence). CDR3 sequence reads: CSARDLGNEKLFF. CDR3 bases: TGCAGTGCTAGAGATCTGGGAAATGAAAAACTGTTTTTT.

The CDR3 is CASSNPGTLYGYTF. CDR3 DNA: TGTGCCAGCAGTAATCCCGGGACGCTCTATGGCTACACCTTC. The genes are TRBV12-3 or TRBV12-4 and TRBJ1-2; perhaps TRBD1 as D (5 bases). The length of the CDR3 is 14 residues. Trimming removed 5 bases at V and 4 bases at J, with 14 bases between.

The genes are TRBV20-1 and TRBJ2-5; no definite D call. CDR1 DFQATT and CDR2 SNEGSKA come from the germline V gene (reference sequence). This CDR3 spans 13 amino acids. V was cut by 3 bases and J by 3 bases, with 11 bases left in between. The CDR3 nucleotides read TGCAGTGCTAGGCAGTACACCGAAGAGACCCAGTACTTC. This codes for CSARQYTEETQYF.

This clonotype was seen a handful of times. The J gene is TRBJ2-1, the V gene TRBV11-2; possible D gene TRBD1, 6 bases. Germline V gene sequence: CDR1 SGHAT, CDR2 FQNNGV. V lost 5 bases to trimming and J lost 4 bases, with 9 bases between them. This CDR3 region has 13 residues. CDR3 region: CASSLGAYNEQFF. In nucleotides, the CDR3 is TGTGCCAGCAGCCTGGGGGCATACAATGAGCAGTTCTTC.

This clonotype appeared a few times. The CDR3 coding sequence is TGTGCCAGCAGCTTATGGGGGAGCAAGGGCAGCACCGGGGAGCTGTTTTTT. This sequence encodes CASSLWGSKGSTGELFF. This chain joins TRBV11-3 and TRBJ2-2; D is tentatively TRBD1 or TRBD2 (5 bases each). The CDR3 has 17 residues. Trimming took off 2 bases at V and 4 bases at J, with 17 bases between the two ends. Germline lookup yields CDR1 SGHNT and CDR2 YENEEA.

The chain has TRBV5-1 and TRBJ1-1; no definite D call. Germline V gene sequence: CDR1 SGHRS, CDR2 YFSETQ. The V end was cut by 3 bases, the J end by 4 bases, with 10 bases between. This CDR3 is 13 amino acids long. The DNA for the CDR3 is TGCGCCAGCAGCTCTACCTCGATCACTGAAGCTTTCTTT. The encoded protein is CASSSTSITEAFF.

V and J are TRBV27 and TRBJ2-7; D is possibly TRBD2 (7 bases). Germline loops: CDR1 MNHEY, CDR2 SMNVEV (reference sequence). V lost 6 bases, J lost 7 bases, and 16 bases lay in between. The CDR3 has 13 amino acids. Here the CDR3 DNA reads TGTGCCAGCAGGGGGGGGCTTCGACCTGAGCAGTACTTC. Translating gives CASRGGLRPEQYF.

This rearrangement joins TRBV7-2 to TRBJ2-5; D remains unclear. CDR3 size: 13 residues. V was pared by 5 bases and J by 2 bases, with 9 bases between. The germline V gene encodes CDR1 SGHTA and CDR2 FQGNSA. The CDR3 nucleotides read TGTGCCAGCAGCATAGGGTCACAAGAGACCCAGTACTTC. Its protein product is CASSIGSQETQYF.